One sample yielded the 15 T cell receptor beta chains listed below, sequenced in a study of blood T cell repertoires in COVID-19. The method was immunoSEQ multiplex PCR; TCRdb's version includes in-frame clones alone and lacks a portion of them. The sample records some 520,000 clones, roughly 89% being singletons. The sample comprised peripheral blood. The receptors were gathered from a man aged 18 to 30 with COVID-19, enrolled during active disease.

The V gene is TRBV6-5, the J gene TRBJ1-2; D perhaps matches TRBD1 (6 bases). Per germline, CDR1 MNHEY and CDR2 SVGAGI. Trimming took off 7 bases at V and 7 bases at J, with 19 bases between the two ends. The CDR3 has 14 residues. Written as DNA, the CDR3 is TGTGCCAGCACTTCTAGGACAGAAAGGAGTGGCTACACCTTC. Amino acids: CASTSRTERSGYTF.

The rearrangement links TRBV3-1 (or the pseudogene TRBV3-2) to TRBJ1-1; D may be TRBD1 (6 bases). There are 14 residues in the CDR3. V gave up 3 bases and J gave up 1 base, with 9 bases separating them. Germline CDR1 LGHDT, CDR2 YNNKEL (reference sequence). CDR3 sequence reads: CASSHLTGNTEAFF. Here the CDR3 DNA reads TGTGCCAGCAGCCACCTGACAGGGAACACTGAAGCTTTCTTT.

V and J are TRBV3-1 (or the pseudogene TRBV3-2) and TRBJ2-5; perhaps TRBD2 as D (5 bases). The V end was cut by 4 bases, the J end by 2 bases, with 11 bases between. The CDR3 has 14 residues. Germline CDR1 LGHDT, CDR2 YNNKEL (reference sequence). CDR3 nucleotide sequence: TGTGCCAGCAGCCTCGGACTGCTACAAGAGACCCAGTACTTC. The encoded protein is CASSLGLLQETQYF.

The chain combines TRBV5-1 with TRBJ2-7, with TRBD2 matching 7 bases. Looked up from germline, CDR1 is SGHRS and CDR2 is YFSETQ. V lost 0 bases, J lost 2 bases, and 5 bases stayed unmatched. This CDR3 has 15 residues. The CDR3 nucleotides are TGCGCCAGCAGCTTGGGAAGTGGGAGGGCCTACGAGCAGTACTTC. Translated: CASSLGSGRAYEQYF.

This chain connects TRBV5-4 to TRBJ2-1; D might be TRBD1 (6 bases). The germline CDR1 and CDR2 sequences are SGHNT and YYREEE (reference sequence). This CDR3 contains 11 residues. CDR3 region: CRTDPYNEQFF. The CDR3 coding sequence is TGTAGGACAGACCCCTACAATGAGCAGTTCTTC.

This clone was picked up one time. This rearrangement joins TRBV5-1 to TRBJ1-4; a weak D match, TRBD1 (6 bases). V was pared by 4 bases and J by 3 bases, with 13 bases between. CDR1 is SGHRS and CDR2 is YFSETQ in the germline V gene. The CDR3 runs to 15 residues. CDR3 coding DNA: TGCGCCAGCAGCCGCGACGGACAGTCTAATGAAAAACTGTTTTTT. This encodes CASSRDGQSNEKLFF.

V gene TRBV18 combines with J gene TRBJ2-1; 8 nucleotides agree with TRBD2. CDR3 length equals 17 residues. The V and J ends lost 3 bases and 3 bases, in that order; junction bases with no gene match: 10. Germline CDR1 reads KGHSH; CDR2 reads LQKENI. For the CDR3, the DNA is TGTGCCAGCTCACCCCCGAGGAGCGGGAGTGGCTACAATGAGCAGTTCTTC. Encoded protein: CASSPPRSGSGYNEQFF.

The chain couples TRBV27 to TRBJ2-1, with 9 bases identical to TRBD2. This CDR3 region has 15 residues. Losses at the gene ends were 6 bases for V and 7 bases for J; bases not matched to a gene: 10. From germline, CDR1 is MNHEY and CDR2 SMNVEV (reference sequence). This chain's CDR3 is CASSSRGRVGNEQFF. The CDR3 DNA sequence: TGTGCCAGCAGCTCCCGCGGGAGGGTGGGAAATGAGCAGTTCTTC.

The genes are TRBV11-2 and TRBJ2-5; TRBD2 might be the D (5 bases). The V end was cut by 1 base, the J end by 3 bases, with 6 bases between. Germline CDR1 and CDR2: SGHAT and FQNNGV. The CDR3 has 13 residues. The CDR3 DNA reads as TGTGCCAGCAGCTTAGGGCGGGAAGAGACCCAGTACTTC. This translates into CASSLGREETQYF.

The gene calls are TRBV5-6 and TRBJ2-2; 7 nucleotides agree with TRBD1. This CDR3 is built from 15 residues. Germline V gene lookup returns CDR1 SGHDT and CDR2 YYEEEE. V trimming: 2 bases; J trimming: 4 bases; junction bases outside the gene matches: 5. In DNA form, the CDR3 reads TGTGCCAGCAGCTTAAGGCAGGGGGTCACCGGGGAGCTGTTTTTT. Its translation is CASSLRQGVTGELFF.

The CDR3 sequence is CASTHDRGQPQHF. The CDR3 nucleotides read TGTGCCAGCACTCACGACAGGGGGCAGCCCCAGCATTTT. The chain links TRBV6-5 to TRBJ1-5; 9 bases match TRBD1. V lost 7 bases to trimming and J lost 7 bases; unmatched junction nucleotides: 5. Germline loops: CDR1 MNHEY, CDR2 SVGAGI. The CDR3 extends over 13 amino acids.

The genes are TRBV7-9 and TRBJ2-5; 7 nucleotides line up with TRBD2. V trimming: 3 bases; J trimming: 4 bases; junction bases outside the gene matches: 14. This CDR3 region has 17 residues. Germline CDR1 SEHNR, CDR2 FQNEAQ (reference sequence). The CDR3 is CASSFGRLGTTGETQYF. In DNA form, the CDR3 reads TGTGCCAGCAGCTTTGGACGACTCGGGACTACCGGAGAGACCCAGTACTTC.

This sequence joins TRBV5-6 and TRBJ2-1; unclear D gene. Germline V lookup: CDR1 SGHDT, CDR2 YYEEEE. The V and J ends lost 0 bases and 5 bases respectively, with 12 bases between them. The CDR3 contains 15 residues. CDR3 loop: CASSLVTLRDNEQFF. The CDR3 DNA reads TGTGCCAGCAGCTTGGTAACTCTCCGGGACAATGAGCAGTTCTTC.

A note on this clone: Other DNA sequences in this sample translate to the same CDR3. The chain has TRBV2 and TRBJ2-1; 7 bases agree with TRBD1. Germline-derived CDR1 and CDR2 are SNHLY and FYNNEI. The CDR3 runs 12 residues. V dropped 6 bases and J dropped 7; count of bases not matched to a gene: 3. CDR3 residues: CASSVQGNEQFF. CDR3 nucleotide sequence: TGTGCCAGCAGCGTACAGGGGAATGAGCAGTTCTTC.

This chain links TRBV6-5 with TRBJ2-1; 7 positions agree with TRBD2. The CDR3 sequence is 15 residues long. Germline loops: CDR1 MNHEY, CDR2 SVGAGI. Trimming at V came to 2 bases and at J to 4 bases, leaving 5 bases not matched to a gene. CDR3 amino acids: CASSYRTSVYNEQFF. For the CDR3, the DNA is TGTGCCAGCAGTTACAGAACTAGCGTTTACAATGAGCAGTTCTTC.